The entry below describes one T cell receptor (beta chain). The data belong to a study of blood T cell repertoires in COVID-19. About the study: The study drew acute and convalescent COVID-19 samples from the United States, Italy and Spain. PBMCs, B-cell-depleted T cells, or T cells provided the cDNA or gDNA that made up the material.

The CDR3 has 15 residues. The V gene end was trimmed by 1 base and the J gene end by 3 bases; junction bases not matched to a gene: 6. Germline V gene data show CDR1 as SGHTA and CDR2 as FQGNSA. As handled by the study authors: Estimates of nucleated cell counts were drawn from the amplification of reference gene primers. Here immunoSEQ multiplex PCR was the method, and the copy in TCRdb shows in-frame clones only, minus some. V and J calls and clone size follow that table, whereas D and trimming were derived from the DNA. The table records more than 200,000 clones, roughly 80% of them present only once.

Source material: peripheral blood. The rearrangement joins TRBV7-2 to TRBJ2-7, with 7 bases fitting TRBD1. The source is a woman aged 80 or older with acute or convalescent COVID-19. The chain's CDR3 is CASSLVWGQHYEQYF. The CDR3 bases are TGTGCCAGCAGCTTAGTATGGGGACAGCACTACGAGCAGTACTTC.